One and the same sample provided the 26 T cell receptor beta chains below, sequenced in a study of somatic mutations in cytotoxic T cells in rheumatoid arthritis (dated by TCRdb to the late 2010s). Library method: the immunoSEQ multiplex PCR assay. Entries here come from immuneACCESS through TCRdb and include only in-frame sequences with V and J called. Some clones fail to appear in such tables; in the studies checked, an unresolved V gene covers under half of the shortfall, and the cause of the remainder is unknown. Present in this sample are about 19,000 clones, about 85% of which were seen just once. The ten largest make up approximately 6.9% of the sample. The specimen sequenced was CD8+ T cells sorted from blood. Every receptor here comes from a woman aged 40 to 50 with rheumatoid arthritis.

This clone showed up just once. The chain couples TRBV5-6 to TRBJ2-2; 14 positions match TRBD2. CDR3 size: 17 residues. Unmatched junction bases numbered 7, after V lost 4 bases and J lost 5 bases. Germline V gene lookup returns CDR1 SGHDT and CDR2 YYEEEE. CDR3 loop: CASSLGLAGVGTGELFF. DNA of the CDR3: TGTGCCAGCAGCCTGGGACTAGCGGGAGTTGGGACCGGGGAGCTGTTTTTT.

This chain connects TRBV5-4 to TRBJ2-1; 10 nucleotides agree with TRBD2. Germline CDR1 SGHNT, CDR2 YYREEE (reference sequence). V was clipped by 5 bases and J by 5 bases; unmatched bases: 10. The CDR3 has 16 residues. CDR3 sequence: CASRPLAGAQDNEQFF. The CDR3 DNA reads as TGTGCCAGCAGGCCCCTAGCGGGGGCCCAAGACAATGAGCAGTTCTTC. The complete variable domain, with remaining parts taken from reference TRBV5-4 and TRBJ2-1, reads ETGVTQSPTHLIKTRGQQVTLRCSSQSGHNTVSWYQQALGQGPQFIFQYYREEENGRGNFPPRFSGLQFPNYSSELNVNALELDDSALYLCASRPLAGAQDNEQFFGPGTRLTVL.

CDR3 nucleotide sequence: TGTGCCAGCAGCGCCGTCGAGTCATCATCATGGCCCCAGCATTTT. It translates to CASSAVESSSWPQHF. This rearrangement joins TRBV7-6 to TRBJ1-5; D is undetermined. Germline CDR1 and CDR2: SGHVS and FNYEAQ. The CDR3 has 15 residues. Trimming shortened V by 5 bases and J by 9 bases, and 20 bases separated the two germline ends.

This clone was seen a handful of times. The chain joins TRBV6-5 to TRBJ2-7; weak D call: TRBD1 (5 bases). The CDR3 contains 15 residues. From germline, CDR1 is MNHEY and CDR2 SVGAGI. V lost 0 bases, J lost 2 bases, and 11 bases lay in between. CDR3 DNA: TGTGCCAGCAGTTACTCCCTCGACAGTGCCTACGAGCAGTACTTC. Its translation is CASSYSLDSAYEQYF.

The chain uses TRBV5-6 and TRBJ2-5, with unresolved D. V was trimmed by 2 bases and J by 3 bases, leaving 5 bases between them. CDR3 length: 12 residues. CDR1 is SGHDT, CDR2 YYEEEE, per germline. CDR3 nucleotide sequence: TGTGCCAGCAGCTTCACAGAAGAGACCCAGTACTTC. Its translation is CASSFTEETQYF.

The rearrangement uses TRBV19 and TRBJ2-1, with 8 bases fitting TRBD1. The CDR3 has 12 residues. Germline loops: CDR1 LNHDA, CDR2 SQIVND (reference sequence). The trim removed 5 bases at V and 9 bases at J, leaving 3 bases unmatched. As DNA, the CDR3 is TGTGCCAGTAGTCTCAGGGGGCTTGAGCAGTTCTTC. This codes for CASSLRGLEQFF.

This chain joins TRBV27 and TRBJ2-3; TRBD2 matches 7 bases. V trimming: 2 bases; J trimming: 2 bases; junction bases outside the gene matches: 4. CDR1 MNHEY and CDR2 SMNVEV come from the germline V gene (reference sequence). This CDR3 comprises 15 residues. CDR3 sequence (DNA): TGTGCCAGCAGTTTACTAGCGGCCCTCACAGATACGCAGTATTTT. As protein: CASSLLAALTDTQYF.

V is TRBV19 and J is TRBJ1-1; D call uncertain. The germline gives CDR1 LNHDA, CDR2 SQIVND (reference sequence). The CDR3 is 13 amino acids. Trimming took 1 base from V and 4 from J, leaving 7 bases between them. The CDR3 DNA follows: TGTGCCAGTAGTATAGTTCCCAGCACTGAAGCTTTCTTT. It codes for CASSIVPSTEAFF.

The chain employs TRBV19 and TRBJ1-1; D is undetermined. Germline V gives CDR1 LNHDA, CDR2 SQIVND (reference sequence). Trimming took 3 bases from V and 0 from J, leaving 11 bases between them. This CDR3 region has 15 residues. CDR3 bases: TGTGCCAGTAGTATTAACGGAGAGCTGAACACTGAAGCTTTCTTT. Residues: CASSINGELNTEAFF.

The chain is built from TRBV27 and TRBJ2-5; D is undetermined. Per germline, CDR1 MNHEY and CDR2 SMNVEV (reference sequence). There are 13 residues in the CDR3. Trimming stripped 4 bases from V and 0 bases from J, with 6 bases between. The CDR3 loop is CASSSPYQETQYF. DNA of the CDR3: TGTGCCAGCAGTTCTCCGTACCAAGAGACCCAGTACTTC.

The rearrangement joins TRBV4-1 to TRBJ2-5, with D possibly matching TRBD2 (5 bases). The germline V gene has CDR1 MGHRA and CDR2 YSYEKL. The CDR3 extends over 15 amino acids. The V end was cut by 1 base, the J end by 11 bases, with 20 bases between. The CDR3 sequence is CASSQAPRGTYAQYF. Written as DNA, the CDR3 is TGCGCCAGCAGCCAAGCCCCCCGGGGTACCTACGCGCAGTACTTC.

The genes are TRBV27 and TRBJ1-5; TRBD1 agrees at 9 bases. From germline, CDR1 is MNHEY and CDR2 SMNVEV (reference sequence). V shed 6 bases and J 3 bases; nucleotides not matched to a gene: 3. There are 14 residues in the CDR3. The DNA of the CDR3 is TGTGCCAGCAGCCGGACAGGGGTCAATCAGCCCCAGCATTTT. Its protein is CASSRTGVNQPQHF.

The chain's CDR3 is CASSPSGAEQYF. Written as DNA, the CDR3 is TGTGCCAGCAGCCCTAGCGGGGCCGAGCAGTACTTC. The gene calls are TRBV7-6 and TRBJ2-7, with 9 bases matching TRBD2. Germline assignment: CDR1 SGHVS and CDR2 FNYEAQ. Trimming took 5 bases from V and 6 from J; bases not matched to a gene: 2. There are 12 residues in the CDR3.

The chain employs TRBV6-1 and TRBJ1-3; D is uncertain. The CDR3 consists of 14 residues. V was trimmed by 4 bases and J by 1 base, leaving 8 bases between them. Germline V gene sequence: CDR1 MNHNS, CDR2 SASEGT. For the CDR3, the DNA is TGTGCCAGCAGTGGAGGCCCTTCTGGAAACACCATATATTTT. Translated: CASSGGPSGNTIYF.

The rearrangement links TRBV29-1 to TRBJ1-2; perhaps TRBD1 as D (5 bases). There are 16 residues in the CDR3. Trimming stripped 5 bases from V and 5 bases from J, with 24 bases between. The germline V gene has CDR1 SQVTM and CDR2 ANQGSEA. In DNA form, the CDR3 reads TGCAGCGTTTTTGGCCCAACTTCGACGGACAATTATGGCTACACCTTC. Translated, it gives CSVFGPTSTDNYGYTF.

The chain combines TRBV6-1 with TRBJ1-5, with 7 nucleotides matching TRBD1. The CDR3 loop spans 14 amino acids. J lost 3 bases, V lost 6 bases, and 5 bases had no gene match. Germline CDR1 and CDR2: MNHNS and SASEGT. CDR3 bases: TGTGCCAGCAGCCCGACAGGGCTCAATCAGCCCCAGCATTTT. It codes for CASSPTGLNQPQHF.

The chain recombines TRBV27 with TRBJ2-7, with D perhaps matching TRBD1 (7 bases). Deletions cut 6 bases from V and 2 bases from J, with 14 bases between. Germline assignment: CDR1 MNHEY and CDR2 SMNVEV (reference sequence). This CDR3 is built from 14 residues. The CDR3 spells CASSRETGTYEQYF. Written as DNA, the CDR3 is TGTGCCAGCAGCCGGGAGACAGGGACCTACGAGCAGTACTTC.

This rearrangement joins TRBV28 to TRBJ1-3, with 10 positions matching TRBD1. V gave up 1 base and J gave up 2 bases; unmatched junction bases: 8. The CDR3 is made up of 18 amino acids. In germline, CDR1 is MDHEN, CDR2 SYDVKM. The CDR3, as DNA: TGTGCCAGCAGTTTATACCCCTCCGACAGGGGGCCTGGAAACACCATATATTTT. Translating it yields CASSLYPSDRGPGNTIYF.

J is TRBJ2-3 and V is TRBV27, with 12 bases that match TRBD1. This CDR3 is 15 amino acids long. Germline-derived CDR1 and CDR2 are MNHEY and SMNVEV (reference sequence). V shed 7 bases and J 5 bases; nucleotides not matched to a gene: 7. CDR3 DNA sequence: TGTGCCAGCACCATGGGGGACAGGGGGCAAGATACGCAGTATTTT. Protein product: CASTMGDRGQDTQYF.

This rearrangement joins TRBV5-1 to TRBJ2-7; weak D call: TRBD1 (7 bases). The V gene lost 7 bases and the J gene lost 2 bases, with 16 bases spanning the gap. This CDR3 has 14 amino acids. Per germline, CDR1 SGHRS and CDR2 YFSETQ. CDR3 sequence: CASAAGQTPYEQYF. Here the CDR3 DNA reads TGCGCCAGCGCGGCGGGACAGACACCCTACGAGCAGTACTTC.

The V gene is TRBV5-6, the J gene TRBJ1-2; no reliable D call. From germline, CDR1 is SGHDT and CDR2 YYEEEE. V lost 2 bases, J lost 6 bases, and 8 bases lay in between. This CDR3 contains 12 residues. CDR3 nucleotides: TGTGCCAGCAGCTTAGGAGGAAATGGCTACACCTTC. Its translation: CASSLGGNGYTF.

This clone occurred a few times. Different DNA sequences within this sample yield the same CDR3. The chain links TRBV7-3 to TRBJ2-7, with a tentative D call TRBD1 (6 bases). The CDR3 is 15 residues long. The V and J ends lost 4 bases and 3 bases respectively, with 16 bases between them. Looked up from germline, CDR1 is SGHTA and CDR2 is FQGTGA. CDR3 nucleotides: TGTGCCAGCAGCTCAGGGGTCGGGGATAACTACGAGCAGTACTTC. It is translated as CASSSGVGDNYEQYF.

This chain links TRBV6-6 with TRBJ2-3; 7 nucleotides agree with TRBD2. The ends lost 3 bases at V and 2 bases at J; junction bases unmatched: 2. The germline V gene has CDR1 MNHNY and CDR2 SVGAGI (reference sequence). The CDR3 is 14 residues long. The CDR3 DNA follows: TGTGCCAGCAGTTATTGGGACTACACAGATACGCAGTATTTT. It encodes CASSYWDYTDTQYF.

The chain is built from TRBV5-5 and TRBJ1-1; weak D call: TRBD1 (6 bases). Trimming left V 4 bases short and J 0 bases short, with 7 bases between. Germline V gene lookup returns CDR1 SGHKS and CDR2 YYEKEE (reference sequence). This CDR3 is built from 13 residues. CDR3 sequence (DNA): TGTGCCAGCAGCGGGGGCCTGAACACTGAAGCTTTCTTT. It specifies CASSGGLNTEAFF.

The rearrangement links TRBV13 to TRBJ1-1; 12 bases map to TRBD1. This CDR3 contains 15 residues. Germline CDR1 and CDR2: PRHDT and FYEKMQ (reference sequence). V dropped 5 bases and J dropped 9; count of bases not matched to a gene: 10. The CDR3 DNA reads as TGTGCCAGCAGCATACCGGGACAGGGGGCGCGTAAAGCTTTCTTT. It is translated as CASSIPGQGARKAFF.

The rearrangement links TRBV4-1 to TRBJ2-2; D ambiguous. Per the germline V gene, CDR1 is MGHRA and CDR2 is YSYEKL. Trimming took off 7 bases at V and 5 bases at J, with 8 bases between the two ends. The length of the CDR3 is 12 residues. CDR3 DNA: TGCGCCAGCACCCGAGCTACCGGGGAGCTGTTTTTT. Its protein is CASTRATGELFF.